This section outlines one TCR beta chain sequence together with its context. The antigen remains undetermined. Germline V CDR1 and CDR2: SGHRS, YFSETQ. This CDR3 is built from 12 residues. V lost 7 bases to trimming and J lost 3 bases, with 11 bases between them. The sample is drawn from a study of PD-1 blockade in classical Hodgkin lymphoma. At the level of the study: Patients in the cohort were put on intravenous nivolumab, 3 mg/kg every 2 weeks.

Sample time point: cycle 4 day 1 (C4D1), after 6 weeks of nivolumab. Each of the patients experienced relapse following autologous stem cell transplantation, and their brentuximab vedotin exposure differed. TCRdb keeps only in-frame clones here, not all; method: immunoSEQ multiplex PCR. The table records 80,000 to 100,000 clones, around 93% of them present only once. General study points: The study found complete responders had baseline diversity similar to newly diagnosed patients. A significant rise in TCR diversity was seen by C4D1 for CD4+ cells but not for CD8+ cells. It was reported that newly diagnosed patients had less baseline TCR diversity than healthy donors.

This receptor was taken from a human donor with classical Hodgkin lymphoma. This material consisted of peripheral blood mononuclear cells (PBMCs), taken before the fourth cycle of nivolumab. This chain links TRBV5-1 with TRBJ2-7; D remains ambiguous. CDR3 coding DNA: TGCGCCAGCGCGATCAACAACTACGAGCAGTACTTC. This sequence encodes CASAINNYEQYF.